This T cell receptor beta chain is from a study of cytomegalovirus exposure and HLA in healthy donors. Overall study context: A prior study identified 117 million unique TCR beta sequences from roughly 170 million T cells.

Primers for the PCR totalled 60 Vbeta and 13 Jbeta. Original methodology: Later, 65 million to 85 million unique TCR beta chains were counted in an analysis, and roughly 11 million of them were shared. Generated by immunoSEQ multiplex PCR, the TCRdb table keeps only in-frame clones and is missing some. D and trimming come from the DNA, and the V and J calls and clone size come from that table. Its table records about 77,000 clones. The donors comprised healthy bone marrow donors. CDR1 MDHEN and CDR2 SYDVKM come from the germline V gene. The V and J ends lost 6 bases and 1 base respectively, with 18 bases between them. The CDR3 consists of 16 residues.

The receptor was derived from a man in his forties or fifties in good health and CMV-seropositive. The rearrangement links TRBV28 to TRBJ1-2; D uncertain. Sequenced sample: PBMCs. The CDR3 spells CASSSPFLTLNYGYTF. The CDR3 coding sequence is TGTGCCAGCAGCTCCCCCTTTTTGACTCTTAACTATGGCTACACCTTC.